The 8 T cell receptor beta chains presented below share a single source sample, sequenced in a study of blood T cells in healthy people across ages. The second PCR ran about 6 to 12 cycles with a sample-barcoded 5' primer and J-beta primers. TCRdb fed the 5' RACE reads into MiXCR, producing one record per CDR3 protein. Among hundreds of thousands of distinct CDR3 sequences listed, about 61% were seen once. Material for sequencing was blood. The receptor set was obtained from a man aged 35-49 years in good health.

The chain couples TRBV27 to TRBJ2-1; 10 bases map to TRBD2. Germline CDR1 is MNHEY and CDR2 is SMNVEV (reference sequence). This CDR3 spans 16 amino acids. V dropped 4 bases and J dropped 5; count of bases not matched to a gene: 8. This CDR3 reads CASSSKSSGGNNEQFF. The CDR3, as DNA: TGTGCCAGCAGTTCCAAATCTAGCGGGGGTAACAATGAGCAGTTCTTC.

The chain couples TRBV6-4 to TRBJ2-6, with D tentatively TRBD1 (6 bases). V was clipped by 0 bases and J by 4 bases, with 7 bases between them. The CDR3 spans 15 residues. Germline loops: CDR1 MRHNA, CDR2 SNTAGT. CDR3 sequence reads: CASSDSTGGANVLTF. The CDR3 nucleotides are TGTGCCAGCAGTGACTCCACAGGGGGGGCCAACGTCCTGACTTTC.

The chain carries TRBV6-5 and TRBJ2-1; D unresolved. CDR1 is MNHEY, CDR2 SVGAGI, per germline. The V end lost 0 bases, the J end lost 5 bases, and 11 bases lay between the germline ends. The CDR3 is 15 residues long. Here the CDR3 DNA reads TGTGCCAGCAGTTACTCGAGCTCGGCCAACAATGAGCAGTTCTTC. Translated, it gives CASSYSSSANNEQFF.

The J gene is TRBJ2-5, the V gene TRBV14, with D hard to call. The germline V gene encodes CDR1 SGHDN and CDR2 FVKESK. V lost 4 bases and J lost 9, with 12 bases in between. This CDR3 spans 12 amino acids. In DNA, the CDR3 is TGTGCCAGCAGCCCACAATTCCCTCCCCAGTACTTC. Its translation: CASSPQFPPQYF.

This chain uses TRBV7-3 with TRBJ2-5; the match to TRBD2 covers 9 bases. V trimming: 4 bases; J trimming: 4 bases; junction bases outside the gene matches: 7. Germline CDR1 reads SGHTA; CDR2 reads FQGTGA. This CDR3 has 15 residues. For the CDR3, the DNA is TGTGCCAGCAGCTCAAAGGGACTAGCTGGAGAGACCCAGTACTTC. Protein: CASSSKGLAGETQYF.

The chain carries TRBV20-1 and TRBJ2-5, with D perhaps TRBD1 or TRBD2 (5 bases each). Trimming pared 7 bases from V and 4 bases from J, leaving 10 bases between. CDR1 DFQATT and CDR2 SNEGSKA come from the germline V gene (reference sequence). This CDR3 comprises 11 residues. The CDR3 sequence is CSGGLRETQYF. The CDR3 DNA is TGCAGTGGGGGGTTAAGAGAGACCCAGTACTTC.

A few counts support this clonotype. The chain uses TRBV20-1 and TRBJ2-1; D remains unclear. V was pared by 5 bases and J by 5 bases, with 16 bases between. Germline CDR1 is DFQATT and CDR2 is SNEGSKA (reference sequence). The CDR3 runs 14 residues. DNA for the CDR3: TGCAGTGCTCTGGAATCCCCAGGAGACAATGAGCAGTTCTTC. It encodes CSALESPGDNEQFF.

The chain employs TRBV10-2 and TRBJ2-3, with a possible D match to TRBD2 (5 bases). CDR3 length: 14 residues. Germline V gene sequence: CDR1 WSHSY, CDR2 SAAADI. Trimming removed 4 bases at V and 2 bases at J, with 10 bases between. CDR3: CASSVERYTDTQYF. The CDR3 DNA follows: TGCGCCAGCAGTGTTGAGCGGTACACAGATACGCAGTATTTT.